This T cell receptor (beta chain) was recovered during a study of beta chain features in type 1 diabetes. Findings and caveats of the study: There was a moderate but significant shortening of TCRB CDR3s in all four CD4+ subsets of Type 1 diabetes patients.

For this clone: Its antigen remains unknown.

Expressed TCRB transcripts got sequenced, as all isolated RNA was reverse transcribed. Libraries were prepared by immunoSEQ multiplex PCR; TCRdb keeps only in-frame clonotypes and omits some of them. The sample records roughly 130,000 clones, roughly 15% being singletons. CDR3 size: 17 residues. CDR1 LGHNA and CDR2 YSLEER come from the germline V gene. V lost 1 base to trimming and J lost 0 bases; unmatched junction nucleotides: 8. This clonotype was obtained from a man in his thirties or forties with type 1 diabetes. What was sequenced was central memory CD4+ T cells from blood. The chain uses TRBV4-3 and TRBJ1-1; 7 nucleotides agree with TRBD1. CDR3 region: CASSQVLVGTVNTEAFF. The DNA for the CDR3 is TGCGCCAGCAGCCAAGTCTTAGTCGGGACAGTGAACACTGAAGCTTTCTTT.